This T cell receptor (beta chain) originates from a study of molecular identifiers for immune sequencing clone quantification. About the study: Five portions were made in replicates from RNA of approximately 20,000 or 98,000 naive CD8 cells, and four underwent sequencing. General study points: Clones that had above 20 RNA copies took up over 98% of effector molecules but under 1% in naive cells.

Sorted naive CD8 T cells were those defined as CD8+CD4-CCR7+CD45RA+. There are a few counts of this clonotype. Antigen specificity is unknown. In TCRdb, the PCR reads were re-called with MiXCR into one record per CDR3 protein. The data contain about 510,000 distinct CDR3 sequences, about a quarter of them singletons. Germline-derived CDR1 and CDR2 are SGHDN and FVKESK. The CDR3 loop spans 14 amino acids. Trimming pared 1 base from V and 4 bases from J, leaving 10 bases between. This chain links TRBV14 with TRBJ1-2; D is undetermined. The receptor was isolated from a human donor in good health. Some libraries in this study had Jurkat cell RNA spiked in. Sequenced input: naive CD8+ T cells from blood, with Jurkat cell RNA spiked in. Described subset: FACS-sorted CD8+CD4-CCR7+CD45RA+ naive T cells. CDR3 sequence reads: CASSQVNSGYGYTF. CDR3 nucleotide sequence: TGTGCCAGCAGCCAAGTCAACAGTGGCTATGGCTACACCTTC. Together with reference TRBV14 and TRBJ1-2, the CDR3 gives the full variable domain: EAGVTQFPSHSVIEKGQTVTLRCDPISGHDNLYWYRRVMGKEIKFLLHFVKESKQDESGMPNNRFLAERTGGTYSTLKVQPAELEDSGVYFCASSQVNSGYGYTFGSGTRLTVV.